The 13 T cell receptor beta chains listed next were all sequenced from one sample in a study of Ad26.COV2.S vaccination and SARS-CoV-2 variants. Sequencing was performed with immunoSEQ multiplex PCR; in TCRdb, only in-frame clones are kept and a portion is missing. The sample consists of about 470,000 clones, less than 95% of them appearing once. Stated treatment: 19 received Ad26.COV2.S at low or high dose, single or two shots; 5 received placebo; per-sample allocation not given. Sampling happened 63 days after the first vaccine or placebo injection. The specimen was peripheral blood, collected in a trial of Ad26.COV2.S vaccine versus placebo. The receptors derive from a person aged 18-60 years who received the Ad26.COV2.S COVID-19 vaccine or a placebo.

The genes are TRBV6-4 and TRBJ1-6; possibly TRBD1 for D (6 bases). The length of the CDR3 is 15 residues. CDR1 and CDR2 (germline): MRHNA, SNTAGT. V was pared by 6 bases and J by 10 bases, with 19 bases between. The CDR3 loop reads CASRAQGRVASPLHF. CDR3 nucleotides: TGTGCCAGCAGGGCCCAGGGGAGGGTGGCCTCACCCCTCCACTTT.

This chain links TRBV4-2 with TRBJ2-2; D uncertain. CDR1 LGHNA and CDR2 YNFKEQ come from the germline V gene. The CDR3 has 15 amino acids. The germline V and J ends were trimmed by 1 base and 5 bases, with 11 bases remaining between them. Written as DNA, the CDR3 is TGTGCCAGCAGCCAAGTGCTACACGGAACCGGGGAGCTGTTTTTT. Its protein is CASSQVLHGTGELFF.

V is TRBV3-1 (or the pseudogene TRBV3-2) and J is TRBJ2-7; the match to TRBD2 covers 9 bases. This CDR3 region has 17 residues. CDR1 and CDR2 from the germline V gene are LGHDT and YNNKEL (reference sequence). V trimming: 5 bases; J trimming: 0 bases; junction bases outside the gene matches: 11. CDR3 region: CASSEWMREGPSYEQYF. In DNA form, the CDR3 reads TGTGCCAGCAGCGAATGGATGCGGGAGGGGCCCTCCTACGAGCAGTACTTC.

The chain joins TRBV6-5 to TRBJ2-7; 8 positions agree with TRBD1. This CDR3 comprises 15 residues. J was trimmed by 6 bases and V by 0 bases; bases with no gene match: 7. Per germline, CDR1 MNHEY and CDR2 SVGAGI. The CDR3 DNA reads TGTGCCAGCAGTTACTCGAGGGACAGGCGCTTCGAGCAGTACTTC. This codes for CASSYSRDRRFEQYF.

The chain uses TRBV15 and TRBJ2-3; possibly TRBD2 for D (6 bases). Trimming removed 1 base from V and 4 bases from J, with 18 bases in between. CDR3 length equals 17 residues. Germline assignment: CDR1 LNHNV and CDR2 YYDKDF (reference sequence). DNA for the CDR3: TGTGCCACCAGCAGAGTTAATTCTTTCGGGAGCTCAGATACGCAGTATTTT. Protein sequence: CATSRVNSFGSSDTQYF.

The chain links TRBV9 to TRBJ1-1, with D tentatively TRBD1 (6 bases). V was cut by 0 bases and J by 6 bases, with 15 bases left in between. The CDR3 consists of 15 residues. Germline loops: CDR1 SGDLS, CDR2 YYNGEE. CDR3 nucleotides: TGTGCCAGCAGCGTAGTTTTGGGGGCAGGCGCTGAAGCTTTCTTT. Amino acid sequence: CASSVVLGAGAEAFF. The variable domain in full, with the rest retrieved from reference TRBV9 and TRBJ1-1, is DSGVTQTPKHLITATGQRVTLRCSPRSGDLSVYWYQQSLDQGLQFLIQYYNGEERAKGNILERFSAQQFPDLHSELNLSSLELGDSALYFCASSVVLGAGAEAFFGQGTRLTVV.

The chain carries TRBV5-1 and TRBJ2-1; D is unclear. Germline V gene sequence: CDR1 SGHRS, CDR2 YFSETQ. CDR3 length: 19 residues. V lost 4 bases and J lost 0, with 23 bases in between. DNA for the CDR3: TGCGCCAGCAGCGCGGCCCAATTTTCACTTCAAAGCTCCTACAATGAGCAGTTCTTC. This sequence encodes CASSAAQFSLQSSYNEQFF. The full variable domain, its missing parts supplied by reference TRBV5-1 and TRBJ2-1, is KAGVTQTPRYLIKTRGQQVTLSCSPISGHRSVSWYQQTPGQGLQFLFEYFSETQRNKGNFPGRFSGRQFSNSRSEMNVSTLELGDSALYLCASSAAQFSLQSSYNEQFFGPGTRLTVL.

The CDR3 region has the DNA TGTGCCAGCAGGGGACTGAACACTGAAGCTTTCTTT. It specifies CASRGLNTEAFF. The chain combines TRBV27 with TRBJ1-1, with TRBD1 as a possible D gene (5 bases). Deletions cut 6 bases from V and 0 bases from J, with 5 bases between. Germline-derived CDR1 and CDR2 are MNHEY and SMNVEV (reference sequence). This CDR3 comprises 12 residues.

V gene TRBV6-2 or TRBV6-3 combines with J gene TRBJ2-7; 8 bases are shared with TRBD2. CDR3 length: 14 residues. CDR1 and CDR2 from the germline V gene are MNHEY and SVGEGT. The junction had 4 bases not matched to a gene; V was cut back by 6 bases and J by 0 bases. The CDR3 sequence is CASSLAGLSYEQYF. The CDR3 DNA sequence: TGTGCCAGCAGCCTAGCGGGCCTCTCCTACGAGCAGTACTTC.

The J gene is TRBJ2-7, the V gene TRBV6-6, with 8 bases fitting TRBD1. V was pared by 6 bases and J by 3 bases, with 4 bases of the junction left unmatched. Germline V gene sequence: CDR1 MNHNY, CDR2 SVGAGI (reference sequence). The CDR3 consists of 13 residues. The CDR3 reads CASSDRGLYEQYF. The DNA for the CDR3 is TGTGCCAGCAGCGACAGGGGCCTCTACGAGCAGTACTTC.

The CDR3 DNA reads TGTGCCAGCAGCTTGACTAGCGGGAGTCAGAATGAGCAGTTCTTC. This encodes CASSLTSGSQNEQFF. The chain uses TRBV11-2 and TRBJ2-1; 12 nucleotides match TRBD2. Germline loops: CDR1 SGHAT, CDR2 FQNNGV. V lost 3 bases and J lost 7; bases outside the gene matches: 4. The CDR3 is 15 residues long.

The chain carries TRBV9 and TRBJ2-7; D is uncertain. Trimming removed 3 bases from V and 4 bases from J, with 5 bases in between. Looked up from germline, CDR1 is SGDLS and CDR2 is YYNGEE. The CDR3 is made up of 11 amino acids. The CDR3 DNA follows: TGTGCCAGCAGCGGAATATACGAGCAGTACTTC. Translated, it gives CASSGIYEQYF.

The CDR3 region has the DNA TGTGCCAGCAGTAGTACTAGCGGGAGGGTAGGCTACGAGCAGTACTTC. Residues: CASSSTSGRVGYEQYF. The chain links TRBV27 to TRBJ2-7; TRBD2 aligns across 13 bases. This CDR3 has 16 residues. CDR1 and CDR2 (germline): MNHEY, SMNVEV (reference sequence). J was trimmed by 3 bases and V by 5 bases; bases with no gene match: 7.